In its sample, the clone carrying this T cell receptor (beta chain) was seen a few times. Antigen: not known. The CDR3 spans 14 residues. Trimming left V 3 bases short and J 1 base short, with 9 bases between. The sample belongs to a study of CD8 T cells in ankylosing spondylitis. The study's findings and limits: Reportedly, disease-linked clones are significantly enriched in ankylosing spondylitis patients' matched synovial fluid. Ankylosing spondylitis blood appeared to be characterized by a TCR beta motif of several highly homologous variants. Earlier work had already found some motif variants in reactive arthritis synovial fluid and blood. As for the disease-linked clones, they showed a CD8+ phenotype and occurred at relatively low frequencies in peripheral blood.

TCRdb used MiXCR to reprocess the 5' RACE reads, holding one entry per CDR3 protein. The table has 400,000 to 450,000 distinct CDR3 sequences, 17% seen once. The sequencing input was blood, either unsorted or a sorted T cell fraction (not recorded which). The gene calls are TRBV12-3 or TRBV12-4 and TRBJ1-1; no clear D gene. The sequence was obtained from a male donor with ankylosing spondylitis. The CDR3 loop is CASSFLQTNTEAFF. As DNA, the CDR3 is TGTGCCAGCAGTTTTCTCCAGACGAACACTGAAGCTTTCTTT.